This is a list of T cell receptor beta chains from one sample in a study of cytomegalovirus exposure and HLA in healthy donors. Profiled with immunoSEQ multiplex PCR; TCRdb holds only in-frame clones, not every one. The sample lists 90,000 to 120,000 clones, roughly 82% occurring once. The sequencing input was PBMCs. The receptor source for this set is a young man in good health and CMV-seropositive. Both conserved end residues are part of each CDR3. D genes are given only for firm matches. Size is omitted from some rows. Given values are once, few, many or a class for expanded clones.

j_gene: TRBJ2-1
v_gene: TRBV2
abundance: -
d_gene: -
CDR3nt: TGTGCCAGCAGGATGGGGAGCTCCTACAATGAGCAGTTCTTC
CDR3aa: CASRMGSSYNEQFF

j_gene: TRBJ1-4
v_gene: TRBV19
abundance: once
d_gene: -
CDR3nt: TGTGCCAGTAGTAAAAGACAGTCAACTAATGAAAAACTGTTTTTT
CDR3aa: CASSKRQSTNEKLFF

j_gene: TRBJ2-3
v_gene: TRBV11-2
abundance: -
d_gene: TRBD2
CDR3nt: TGTGCCAGCAGCCTCGGGGGGGTGTCAGATACGCAGTATTTT
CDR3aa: CASSLGGVSDTQYF

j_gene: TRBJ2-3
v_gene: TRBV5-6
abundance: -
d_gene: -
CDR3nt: TGTGCCAGCAACCTCGGGGGACCAGATACGCAGTATTTT
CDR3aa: CASNLGGPDTQYF

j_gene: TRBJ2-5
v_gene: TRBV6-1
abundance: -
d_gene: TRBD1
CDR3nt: TGTGCCAGCAGGCAAGACAGGGGGCGGGAGACCCAGTACTTC
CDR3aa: CASRQDRGRETQYF

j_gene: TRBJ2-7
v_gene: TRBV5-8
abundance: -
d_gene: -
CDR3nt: TGTGCCAGCAGCCCGGGACTCGAGCAGTACTTC
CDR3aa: CASSPGLEQYF

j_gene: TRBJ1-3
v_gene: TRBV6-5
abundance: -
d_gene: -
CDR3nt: TGTGCCAGCAGTCTAGGGGTCGGCTCTGGAAACACCATATATTTT
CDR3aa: CASSLGVGSGNTIYF

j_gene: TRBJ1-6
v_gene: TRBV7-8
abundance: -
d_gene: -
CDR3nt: TGTGCCAGCAGCTTAACGGGGAGCTCCTATAATTCACCCCTCCACTTT
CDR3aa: CASSLTGSSYNSPLHF

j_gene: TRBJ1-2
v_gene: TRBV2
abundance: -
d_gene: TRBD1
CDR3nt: TGTGCCAGCAGTGGACAGGGAACAGCGGGCTACACCTTC
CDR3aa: CASSGQGTAGYTF

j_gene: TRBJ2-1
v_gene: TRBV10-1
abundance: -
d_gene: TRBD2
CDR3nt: TGCGCCAGCAGTGGAGGGGCAGCGGGGGGGGCGAATGAGCAGTTCTTC
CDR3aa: CASSGGAAGGANEQFF

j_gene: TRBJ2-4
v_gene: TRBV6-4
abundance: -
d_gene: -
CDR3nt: TGTGCCAGCAGAACCACTACGAAAAACATTCAGTACTTC
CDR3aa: CASRTTTKNIQYF

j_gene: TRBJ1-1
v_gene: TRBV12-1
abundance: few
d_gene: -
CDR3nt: -
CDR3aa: CASSFAAGAAGTEAFF

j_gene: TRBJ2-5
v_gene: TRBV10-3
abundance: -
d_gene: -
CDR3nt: TGTGCCATCAGTGAGTCGGGGGCAGAAATCGAGACCCAGTACTTC
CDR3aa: CAISESGAEIETQYF

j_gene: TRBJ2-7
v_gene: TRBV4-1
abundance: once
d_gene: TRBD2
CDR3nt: TGCGCCAGCAGCCAAAGTAGAACAGCGGGATACGAGCAGTACTTC
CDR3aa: CASSQSRTAGYEQYF

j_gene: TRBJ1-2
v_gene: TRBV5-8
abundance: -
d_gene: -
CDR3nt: TGTGCCAGCAGCTTCTACAGGGAAGGCTACACCTTC
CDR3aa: CASSFYREGYTF

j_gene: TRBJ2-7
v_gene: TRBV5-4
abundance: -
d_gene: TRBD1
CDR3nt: TGTGCCACCCTTCAGAATCAGGGGGACGAGCAGTACTTC
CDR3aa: CATLQNQGDEQYF

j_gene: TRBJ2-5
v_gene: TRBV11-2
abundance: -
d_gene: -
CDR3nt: TGTGCCAGCAGCAGGGGGTGGGGGGGCCTCCAAGAGACCCAGTACTTC
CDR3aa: CASSRGWGGLQETQYF

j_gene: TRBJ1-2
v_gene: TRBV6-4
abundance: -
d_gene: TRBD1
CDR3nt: TGTGCCAGCAGTTTTGGGACAGGCGCCGGAGGCTACACCTTC
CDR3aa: CASSFGTGAGGYTF

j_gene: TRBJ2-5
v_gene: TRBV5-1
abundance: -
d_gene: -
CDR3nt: TGCGCCAGCGGATCGACGGGAACAGAGACCCAGTACTTC
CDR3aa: CASGSTGTETQYF

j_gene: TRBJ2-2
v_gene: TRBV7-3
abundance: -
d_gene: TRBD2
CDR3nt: TGTGCCAGCAGCTTAACTAGCGGGGGGCCAAACGGGGAGCTGTTTTTT
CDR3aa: CASSLTSGGPNGELFF

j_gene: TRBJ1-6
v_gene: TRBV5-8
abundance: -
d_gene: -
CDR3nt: TGTGCCAGCAGCTTGAGATCCTACTCCAATTCACCCCTCCACTTT
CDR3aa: CASSLRSYSNSPLHF

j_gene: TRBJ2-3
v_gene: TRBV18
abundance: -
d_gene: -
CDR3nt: TGTGCCAGCTCACCAACGACTAGCACAGATACGCAGTATTTT
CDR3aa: CASSPTTSTDTQYF

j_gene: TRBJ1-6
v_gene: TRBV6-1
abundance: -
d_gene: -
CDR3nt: TGTGCCAGCAGTTTCATCAGGGTAAATAATTCACCCCTCCACTTT
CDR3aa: CASSFIRVNNSPLHF

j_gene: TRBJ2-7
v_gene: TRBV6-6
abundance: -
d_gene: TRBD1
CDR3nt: TGTGCCAGCAGTTTTATTCGGGACAGGGGCTACGAGCAGTACTTC
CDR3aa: CASSFIRDRGYEQYF

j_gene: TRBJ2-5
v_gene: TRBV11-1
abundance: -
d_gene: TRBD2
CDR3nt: TGTGCCAGCAGCCCCCAGCGGGGGAGGCAAGAGACCCAGTACTTC
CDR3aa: CASSPQRGRQETQYF

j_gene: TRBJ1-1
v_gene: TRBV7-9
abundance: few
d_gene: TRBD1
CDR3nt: TGTGCCAGCAGCTTGAGTCAGACAGGGGGCACTGAAGCTTTCTTT
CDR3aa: CASSLSQTGGTEAFF

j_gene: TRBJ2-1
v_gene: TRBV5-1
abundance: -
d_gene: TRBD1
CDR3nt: TGCGCCAGCAGTAATACAGGGGACAATGAGCAGTTCTTC
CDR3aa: CASSNTGDNEQFF

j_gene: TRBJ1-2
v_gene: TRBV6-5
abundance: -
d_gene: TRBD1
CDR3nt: TGTGCCAGCAAGAATGGGGACAGGGGAGGCTATGGCTACACCTTC
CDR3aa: CASKNGDRGGYGYTF

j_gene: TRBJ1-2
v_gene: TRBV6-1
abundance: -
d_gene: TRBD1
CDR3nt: TGTGCCAGCAGTGCCGGACAGGGGGAGGTGTGGGATGGCTACACCTTC
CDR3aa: CASSAGQGEVWDGYTF

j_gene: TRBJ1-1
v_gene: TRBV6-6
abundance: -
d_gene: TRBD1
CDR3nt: TGTGCCAGCAGTCCTAAGGGACAGGGTACGACTGAAGCTTTCTTT
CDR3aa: CASSPKGQGTTEAFF

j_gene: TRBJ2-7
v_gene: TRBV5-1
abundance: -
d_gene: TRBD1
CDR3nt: TGCGCCAGCAGCCCGGGTAGCAGGGGGCGTTACGAGCAGTACTTC
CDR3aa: CASSPGSRGRYEQYF

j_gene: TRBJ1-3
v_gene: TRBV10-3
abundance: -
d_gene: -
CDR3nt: TGTGCCATCAGTGAAAGGCAGGGGTCCGGAAACACCATATATTTT
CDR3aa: CAISERQGSGNTIYF

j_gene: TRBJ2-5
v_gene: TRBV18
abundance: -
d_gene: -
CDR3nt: TGTGCCAGCTCACCCCCCGGGACACCACGGGAGACCCAGTACTTC
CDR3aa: CASSPPGTPRETQYF

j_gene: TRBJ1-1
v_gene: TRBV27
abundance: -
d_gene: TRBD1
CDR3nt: TGTGCCAGCAGGGCAGGGGGCGCGGTCACTGAAGCTTTCTTT
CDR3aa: CASRAGGAVTEAFF

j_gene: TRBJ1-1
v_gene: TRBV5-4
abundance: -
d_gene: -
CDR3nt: TGTGCCAGCAGCTTACTTAAGAACACTGAAGCTTTCTTT
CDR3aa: CASSLLKNTEAFF

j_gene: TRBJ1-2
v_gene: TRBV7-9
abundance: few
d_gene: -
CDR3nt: TGTGCCAGCAGCTTAACAGGGTTTAACTATGGCTACACCTTC
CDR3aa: CASSLTGFNYGYTF

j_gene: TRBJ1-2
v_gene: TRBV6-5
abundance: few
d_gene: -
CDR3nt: TGTGCCAGCAGTTACTCCGGGGGGCTCGTAAATGGCTACACCTTC
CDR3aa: CASSYSGGLVNGYTF

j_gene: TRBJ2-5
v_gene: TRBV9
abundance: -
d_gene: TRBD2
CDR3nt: TGTGCCAGCAGCCCCGGGGTTAGCGGGGGGGCAGAGACCCAGTACTTC
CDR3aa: CASSPGVSGGAETQYF

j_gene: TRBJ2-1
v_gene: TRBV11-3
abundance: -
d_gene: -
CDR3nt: TGTGCCAGCACCTCTGCCCGGACTGCATACAATGAGCAGTTCTTC
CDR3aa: CASTSARTAYNEQFF

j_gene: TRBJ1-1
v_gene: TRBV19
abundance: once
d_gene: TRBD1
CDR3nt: TGTGCCAGCTCACCAGGGGGCTGGGCTGAAGCTTTCTTT
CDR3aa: CASSPGGWAEAFF

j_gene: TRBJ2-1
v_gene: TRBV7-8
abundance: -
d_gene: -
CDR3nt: TGTGCCAGCAGTACAGGGACCGGCAATGAGCAGTTCTTC
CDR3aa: CASSTGTGNEQFF

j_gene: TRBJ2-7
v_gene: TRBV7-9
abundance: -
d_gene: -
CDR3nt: TGTGCCAGCAGCTTAACTCAGACAGGAGGCGAGCAGTACTTC
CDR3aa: CASSLTQTGGEQYF